The 7 T cell receptor beta chains below all came from one sample that was sequenced in a study of T cells in Graves' hyperthyroidism and ophthalmopathy. TCR beta CDR3 regions were amplified from RNA transcripts. When the TCR CDR3 underwent first-round RT-PCR, the HTBI primer set was used. One entry per CDR3 protein, called by TCRdb with MiXCR from the multiplex PCR reads. Of 500,000 to 650,000 distinct CDR3 sequences in the sample, 15% to 20% were seen once. Sequenced: blood. These receptors all come from a middle-aged man with Graves' ophthalmopathy.

The chain recombines TRBV7-2 with TRBJ1-5, with D maybe TRBD1 (5 bases). Germline CDR1 reads SGHTA; CDR2 reads FQGNSA. V was trimmed by 5 bases and J by 3 bases, leaving 14 bases between them. The CDR3 covers 15 residues. The CDR3 region has the DNA TGTGCCAGCAGCGTAAATCAGGGAATCAATCAGCCCCAGCATTTT. Translated, it gives CASSVNQGINQPQHF.

This chain joins TRBV7-3 and TRBJ2-1; the match to TRBD2 covers 8 bases. Trimming removed 1 base from V and 5 bases from J; junction bases left unmatched: 16. CDR3 length: 19 residues. Germline assignment: CDR1 SGHTA and CDR2 FQGTGA. CDR3 in amino acids: CASSLSAAGLVATHNEQFF. The CDR3 nucleotides read TGTGCCAGCAGCTTAAGTGCGGCGGGACTAGTAGCTACCCACAATGAGCAGTTCTTC.

The genes are TRBV12-3 or TRBV12-4 and TRBJ1-2, with D maybe TRBD1 (5 bases). V was trimmed by 3 bases and J by 4 bases, leaving 9 bases between them. CDR3 length: 13 residues. The CDR3 spells CASSFGASYGYTF. The CDR3 DNA follows: TGTGCCAGCAGTTTTGGGGCCAGCTATGGCTACACCTTC.

This clonotype occurred many times. This rearrangement joins TRBV20-1 to TRBJ2-5; either TRBD1 or TRBD2 may fit D (6 bases each). Trimming stripped 4 bases from V and 2 bases from J, with 14 bases between. The germline V gene has CDR1 DFQATT and CDR2 SNEGSKA (reference sequence). This CDR3 is 14 amino acids long. The CDR3 sequence is CSAILGGRQETQYF. In DNA form, the CDR3 reads TGCAGTGCTATTCTCGGGGGCCGGCAAGAGACCCAGTACTTC.

This clonotype turned up a few times. This chain uses TRBV14 with TRBJ2-1; D gene uncertain. The germline V and J ends were trimmed by 1 base and 7 bases, with 20 bases remaining between them. Germline V gene lookup returns CDR1 SGHDN and CDR2 FVKESK. This CDR3 comprises 17 residues. The CDR3 region is CASSQVSWSPDENEQFF. CDR3 DNA: TGTGCCAGCAGCCAAGTTAGTTGGTCTCCGGATGAGAATGAGCAGTTCTTC.

The chain is built from TRBV30 and TRBJ1-4; D is uncertain. CDR1 and CDR2 from the germline V gene are GTSNPN and SVGIG (reference sequence). The CDR3 has 16 amino acids. V was clipped by 4 bases and J by 6 bases, with 21 bases between them. CDR3 residues: CAWTPTLKATDEKLFF. CDR3 bases: TGTGCCTGGACTCCCACCCTAAAGGCGACTGATGAAAAACTGTTTTTT.

This clonotype appeared a few times. The chain combines TRBV5-1 with TRBJ2-7; 8 nucleotides line up with TRBD1. The V gene's germline CDR1 is SGHRS and CDR2 YFSETQ. CDR3 length equals 14 residues. V gave up 3 bases and J gave up 3 bases; unmatched junction bases: 5. The CDR3 protein is CASSYRDRIYEQYF. CDR3 coding DNA: TGCGCCAGCAGCTACCGGGACAGGATCTACGAGCAGTACTTC.